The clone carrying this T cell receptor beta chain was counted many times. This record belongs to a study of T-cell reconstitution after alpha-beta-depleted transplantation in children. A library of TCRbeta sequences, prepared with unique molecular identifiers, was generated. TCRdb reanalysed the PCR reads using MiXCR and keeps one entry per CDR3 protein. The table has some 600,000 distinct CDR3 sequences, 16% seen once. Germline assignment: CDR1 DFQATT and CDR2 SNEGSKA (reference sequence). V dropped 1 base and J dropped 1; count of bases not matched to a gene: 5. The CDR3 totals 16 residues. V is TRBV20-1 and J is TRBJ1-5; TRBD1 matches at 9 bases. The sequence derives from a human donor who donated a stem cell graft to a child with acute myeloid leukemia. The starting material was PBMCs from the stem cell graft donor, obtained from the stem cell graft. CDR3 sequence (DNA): TGCAGTGCTAGAGCCGCGGACAGGGGAAGCAATCAGCCCCAGCATTTT. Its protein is CSARAADRGSNQPQHF.